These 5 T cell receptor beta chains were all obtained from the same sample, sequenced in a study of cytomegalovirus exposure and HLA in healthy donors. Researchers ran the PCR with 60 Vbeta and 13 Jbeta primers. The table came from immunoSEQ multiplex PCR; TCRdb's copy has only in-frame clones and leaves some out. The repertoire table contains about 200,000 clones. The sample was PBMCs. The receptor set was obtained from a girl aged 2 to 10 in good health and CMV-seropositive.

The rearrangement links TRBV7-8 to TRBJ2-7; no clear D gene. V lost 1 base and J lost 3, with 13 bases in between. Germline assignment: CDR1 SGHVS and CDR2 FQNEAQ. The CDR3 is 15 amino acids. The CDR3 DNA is TGTGCCAGCAGCTTAGTGTCAGGATCTCTCTACGAGCAGTACTTC. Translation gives CASSLVSGSLYEQYF. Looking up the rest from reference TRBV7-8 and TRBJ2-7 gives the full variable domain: GAGVSQSPRYKVAKRGQDVALRCDPISGHVSLFWYQQALGQGPEFLTYFQNEAQLDKSGLPSDRFFAERPEGSVSTLKIQRTQQEDSAVYLCASSLVSGSLYEQYFGPGTRLTVT.

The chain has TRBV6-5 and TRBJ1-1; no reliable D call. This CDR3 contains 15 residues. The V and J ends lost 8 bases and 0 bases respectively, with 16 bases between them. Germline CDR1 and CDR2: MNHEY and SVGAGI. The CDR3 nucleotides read TGTGCCAGCCTAAGGGCAGGAGGCTTGAACACTGAAGCTTTCTTT. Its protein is CASLRAGGLNTEAFF.

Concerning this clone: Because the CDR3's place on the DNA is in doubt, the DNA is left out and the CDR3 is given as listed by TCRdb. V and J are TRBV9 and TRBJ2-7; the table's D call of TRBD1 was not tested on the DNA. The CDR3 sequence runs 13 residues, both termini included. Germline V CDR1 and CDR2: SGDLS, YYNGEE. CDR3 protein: CASSVGGGSEQHF.

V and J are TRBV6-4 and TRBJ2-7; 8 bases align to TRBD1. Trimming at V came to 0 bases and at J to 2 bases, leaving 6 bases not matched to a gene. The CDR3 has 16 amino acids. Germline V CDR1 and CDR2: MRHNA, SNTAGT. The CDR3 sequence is CASSDSGQGGTYEQYF. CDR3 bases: TGTGCCAGCAGTGACTCCGGACAGGGTGGGACCTACGAGCAGTACTTC.

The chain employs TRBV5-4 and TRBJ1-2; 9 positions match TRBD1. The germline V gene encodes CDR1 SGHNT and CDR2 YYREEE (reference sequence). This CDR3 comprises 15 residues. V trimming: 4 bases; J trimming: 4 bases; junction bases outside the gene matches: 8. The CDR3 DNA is TGTGCCAGCAGCCTGTCGGGACAGGGACTCTATGGCTACACCTTC. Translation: CASSLSGQGLYGYTF.